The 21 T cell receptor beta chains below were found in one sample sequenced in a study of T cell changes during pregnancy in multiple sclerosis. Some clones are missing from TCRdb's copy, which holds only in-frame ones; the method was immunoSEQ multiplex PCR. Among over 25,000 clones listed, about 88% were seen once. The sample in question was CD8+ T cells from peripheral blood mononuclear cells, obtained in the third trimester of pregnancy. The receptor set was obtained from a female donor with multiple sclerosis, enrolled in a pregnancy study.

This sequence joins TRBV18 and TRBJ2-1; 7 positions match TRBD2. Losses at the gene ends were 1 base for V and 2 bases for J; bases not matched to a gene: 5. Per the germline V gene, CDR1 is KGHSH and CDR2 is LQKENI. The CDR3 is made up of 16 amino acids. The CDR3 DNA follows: TGTGCCAGCTCACCACAGACTAGCCCCCCCTACAATGAGCAGTTCTTC. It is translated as CASSPQTSPPYNEQFF. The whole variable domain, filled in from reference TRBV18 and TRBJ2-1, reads NAGVMQNPRHLVRRRGQEARLRCSPMKGHSHVYWYRQLPEEGLKFMVYLQKENIIDESGMPKERFSAEFPKEGPSILRIQQVVRGDSAAYFCASSPQTSPPYNEQFFGPGTRLTVL.

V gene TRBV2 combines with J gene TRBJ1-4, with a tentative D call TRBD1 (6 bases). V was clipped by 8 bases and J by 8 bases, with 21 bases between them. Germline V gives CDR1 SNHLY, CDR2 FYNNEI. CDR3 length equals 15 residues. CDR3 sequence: CASPRGRGGREKLFF. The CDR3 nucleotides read TGTGCCAGCCCCCGGGGCAGGGGCGGGAGAGAAAAACTGTTTTTT.

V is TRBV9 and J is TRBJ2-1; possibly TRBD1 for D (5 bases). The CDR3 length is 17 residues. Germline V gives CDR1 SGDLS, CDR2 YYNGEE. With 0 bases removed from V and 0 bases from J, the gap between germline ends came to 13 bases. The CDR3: CASSVEGFPSSYNEQFF. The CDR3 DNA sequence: TGTGCCAGCAGCGTAGAGGGGTTCCCTAGCTCCTACAATGAGCAGTTCTTC.

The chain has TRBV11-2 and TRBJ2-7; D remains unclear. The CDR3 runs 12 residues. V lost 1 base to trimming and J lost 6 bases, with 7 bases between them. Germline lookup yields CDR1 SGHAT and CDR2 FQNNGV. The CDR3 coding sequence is TGTGCCAGCAGCTTAGTAGTTTCCGAGCAGTACTTC. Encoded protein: CASSLVVSEQYF.

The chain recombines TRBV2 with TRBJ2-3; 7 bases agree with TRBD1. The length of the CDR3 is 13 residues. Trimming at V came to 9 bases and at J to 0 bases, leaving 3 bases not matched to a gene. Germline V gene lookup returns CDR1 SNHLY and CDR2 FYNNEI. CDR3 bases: TGTGCCAGGGGGACAGCCAGCACAGATACGCAGTATTTT. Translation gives CARGTASTDTQYF.

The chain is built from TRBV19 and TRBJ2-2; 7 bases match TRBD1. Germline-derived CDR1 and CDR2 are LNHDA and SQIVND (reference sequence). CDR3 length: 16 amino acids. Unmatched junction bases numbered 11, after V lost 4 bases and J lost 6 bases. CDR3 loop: CASSKGGRELAGELFF. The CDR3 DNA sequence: TGTGCCAGTAGTAAAGGGGGCAGGGAGTTGGCCGGGGAGCTGTTTTTT.

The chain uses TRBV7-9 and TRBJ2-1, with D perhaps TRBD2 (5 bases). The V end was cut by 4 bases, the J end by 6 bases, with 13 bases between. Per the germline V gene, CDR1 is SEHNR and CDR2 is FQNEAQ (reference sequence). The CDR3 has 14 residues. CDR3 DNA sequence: TGTGCCAGCAGCTCCGAGATGGCGGGCAATGAGCAGTTCTTC. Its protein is CASSSEMAGNEQFF.

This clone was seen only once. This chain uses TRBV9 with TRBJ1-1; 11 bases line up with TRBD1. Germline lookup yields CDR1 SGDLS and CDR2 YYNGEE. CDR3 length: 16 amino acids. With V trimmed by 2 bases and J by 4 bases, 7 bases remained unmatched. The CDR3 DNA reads TGTGCCAGCAGCGTTGGACAGGGGGCAGGAGGCACTGAAGCTTTCTTT. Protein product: CASSVGQGAGGTEAFF.

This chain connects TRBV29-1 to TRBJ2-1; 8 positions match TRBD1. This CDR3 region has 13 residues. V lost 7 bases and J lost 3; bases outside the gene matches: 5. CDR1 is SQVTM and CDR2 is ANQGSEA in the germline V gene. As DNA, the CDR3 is TGCAGCGCTGGAGGGACAGGCTACAATGAGCAGTTCTTC. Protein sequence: CSAGGTGYNEQFF.

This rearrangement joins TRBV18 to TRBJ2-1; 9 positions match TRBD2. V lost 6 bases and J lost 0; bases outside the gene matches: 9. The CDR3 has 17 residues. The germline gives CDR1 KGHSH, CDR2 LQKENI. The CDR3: CASSLSRGGPSYNEQFF. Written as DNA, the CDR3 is TGTGCCAGCTCTCTATCGCGGGGGGGCCCCTCCTACAATGAGCAGTTCTTC. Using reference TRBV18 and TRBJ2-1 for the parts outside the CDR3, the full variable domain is NAGVMQNPRHLVRRRGQEARLRCSPMKGHSHVYWYRQLPEEGLKFMVYLQKENIIDESGMPKERFSAEFPKEGPSILRIQQVVRGDSAAYFCASSLSRGGPSYNEQFFGPGTRLTVL.

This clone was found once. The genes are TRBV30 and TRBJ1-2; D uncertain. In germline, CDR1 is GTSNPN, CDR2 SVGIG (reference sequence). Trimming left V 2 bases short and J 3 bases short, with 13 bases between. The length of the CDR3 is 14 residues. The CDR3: CAWSPPDSHYGYTF. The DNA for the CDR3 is TGTGCCTGGAGTCCCCCGGACTCCCACTATGGCTACACCTTC. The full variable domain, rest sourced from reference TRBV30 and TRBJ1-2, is SQTIHQWPATLVQPVGSPLSLECTVEGTSNPNLYWYRQAAGRGLQLLFYSVGIGQISSEVPQNLSASRPQDRQFILSSKKLLLSDSGFYLCAWSPPDSHYGYTFGSGTRLTVV.

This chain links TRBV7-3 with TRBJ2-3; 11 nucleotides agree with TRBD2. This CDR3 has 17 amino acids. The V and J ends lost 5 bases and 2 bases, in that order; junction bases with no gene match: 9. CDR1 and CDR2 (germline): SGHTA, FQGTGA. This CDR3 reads CASSRRVAGGVTDTQYF. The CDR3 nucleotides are TGTGCCAGCAGCAGGAGGGTAGCGGGAGGGGTCACAGATACGCAGTATTTT.

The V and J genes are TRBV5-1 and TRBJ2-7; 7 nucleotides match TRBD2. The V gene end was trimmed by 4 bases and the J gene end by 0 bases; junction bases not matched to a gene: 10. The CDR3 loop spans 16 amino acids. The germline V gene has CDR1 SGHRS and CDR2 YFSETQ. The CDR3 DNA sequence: TGCGCCAGCAGCAGTAGGGAGGGCCCTAGCTCCTACGAGCAGTACTTC. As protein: CASSSREGPSSYEQYF.

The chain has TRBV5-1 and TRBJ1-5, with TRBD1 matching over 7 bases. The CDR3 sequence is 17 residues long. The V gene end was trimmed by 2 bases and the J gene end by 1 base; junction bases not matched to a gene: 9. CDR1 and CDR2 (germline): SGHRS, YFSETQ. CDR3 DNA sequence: TGCGCCAGCAGCTTAGGTGAAGGGGGCCCAAGCAATCAGCCCCAGCATTTT. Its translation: CASSLGEGGPSNQPQHF. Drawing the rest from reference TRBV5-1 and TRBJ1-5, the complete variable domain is KAGVTQTPRYLIKTRGQQVTLSCSPISGHRSVSWYQQTPGQGLQFLFEYFSETQRNKGNFPGRFSGRQFSNSRSEMNVSTLELGDSALYLCASSLGEGGPSNQPQHFGDGTRLSIL.

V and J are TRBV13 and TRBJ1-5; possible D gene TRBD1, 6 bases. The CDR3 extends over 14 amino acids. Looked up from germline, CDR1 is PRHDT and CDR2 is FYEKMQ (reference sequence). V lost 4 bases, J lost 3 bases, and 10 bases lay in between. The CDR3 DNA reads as TGTGCCAGCAGCTCCGGACAGTACAATCAGCCCCAGCATTTT. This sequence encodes CASSSGQYNQPQHF.

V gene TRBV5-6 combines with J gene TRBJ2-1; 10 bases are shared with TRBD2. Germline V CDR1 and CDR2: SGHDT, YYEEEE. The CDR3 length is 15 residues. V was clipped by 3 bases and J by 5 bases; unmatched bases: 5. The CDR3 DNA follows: TGTGCCAGCAGCTCGGGACTAGCGTCTGACAATGAGCAGTTCTTC. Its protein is CASSSGLASDNEQFF.

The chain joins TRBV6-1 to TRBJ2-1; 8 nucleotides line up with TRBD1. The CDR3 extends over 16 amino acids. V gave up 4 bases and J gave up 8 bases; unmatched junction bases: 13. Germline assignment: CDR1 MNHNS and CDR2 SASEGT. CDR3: CASSASQGARRDEQFF. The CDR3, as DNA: TGTGCCAGCAGTGCCAGCCAGGGGGCGCGGAGGGATGAGCAGTTCTTC.

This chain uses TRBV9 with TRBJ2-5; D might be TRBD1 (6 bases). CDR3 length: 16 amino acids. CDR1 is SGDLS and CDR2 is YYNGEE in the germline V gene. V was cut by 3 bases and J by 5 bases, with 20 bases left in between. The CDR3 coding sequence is TGTGCCAGCAGCGCTTCATACGGACTGGGGGCGGAGACCCAGTACTTC. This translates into CASSASYGLGAETQYF.

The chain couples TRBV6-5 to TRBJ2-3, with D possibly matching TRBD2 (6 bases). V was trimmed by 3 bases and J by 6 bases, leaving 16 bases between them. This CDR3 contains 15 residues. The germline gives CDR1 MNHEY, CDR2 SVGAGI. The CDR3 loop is CASSYTGEGGDTQYF. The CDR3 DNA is TGTGCCAGCAGTTATACGGGAGAGGGAGGTGATACGCAGTATTTT.

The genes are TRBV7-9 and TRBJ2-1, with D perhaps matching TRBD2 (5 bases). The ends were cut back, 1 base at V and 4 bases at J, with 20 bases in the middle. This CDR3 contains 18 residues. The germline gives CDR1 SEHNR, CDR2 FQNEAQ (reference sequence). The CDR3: CASSLGFRFGILYNEQFF. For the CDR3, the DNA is TGTGCCAGCAGCTTAGGTTTTAGGTTCGGGATACTTTACAATGAGCAGTTCTTC.

CDR3 in amino acids: CASSQTGTGLLQYF. The CDR3 DNA follows: TGTGCCAGCAGCCAGACCGGGACAGGGCTTTTGCAGTACTTC. The V call is TRBV14, the J call TRBJ2-7; 9 bases fit TRBD1. The CDR3 runs to 14 residues. Trimming took 3 bases from V and 9 from J; bases not matched to a gene: 9. Looked up from germline, CDR1 is SGHDN and CDR2 is FVKESK.